This TCR beta chain was captured by sequencing in a study of T cell repertoires in cytomegalovirus infection. General observations from the study: Frequencies of public TCR beta families were cumulated, and this identified carriers of CMV plus the relevant HLA.

With respect to this clonotype: Its antigen is not known.

TCRdb reprocessed the reads with MiXCR, giving one entry per CDR3 protein. The repertoire consists of about 530,000 distinct CDR3 sequences, with more than 20% occurring once and the leading ten covering under 15%. Looked up from germline, CDR1 is SEHNR and CDR2 is FQNEAQ (reference sequence). With V trimmed by 5 bases and J by 5 bases, 9 bases remained unmatched. There are 15 residues in the CDR3. This chain uses TRBV7-9 with TRBJ2-5; 9 bases map to TRBD2. Sequenced input: PBMCs. This clonotype was obtained from a human donor in good health (CMV status not recorded). Some clones in this sample may be carry-over from other donors' samples. This CDR3 is CASSGSSGIGETQYF. The CDR3 DNA is TGTGCCAGCAGCGGATCTAGCGGGATAGGGGAGACCCAGTACTTC.